Below, 18 T cell receptor beta chains from the same sample are listed, as sequenced in a study of blood T cells in healthy people across ages (dated by TCRdb to the mid-2010s). Receptor amplification or capture employed 5' RACE. The listed sequencing device is Illumina HiSeq 2500. The second PCR ran for roughly 7 to 12 cycles and used a J-beta primer mix along with a sample-barcoded 5' primer. TCRdb reprocessing: public reads trimmed at Q25 with fastp, clones called with MiXCR, in-frame beta chains kept. Every CDR3 protein is listed once, alongside the most common genes and DNA of its rows. For this sample the table gives fewer than 1,200,000 distinct CDR3 sequences, of which approximately 25% were detected only once. In total, the top ten clones hold around 0.75% of the sample. The sample was also reused in another study, on T cells of mothers and their children.

Sequencing used blood. The receptors originated from a girl aged 2 to 9 in good health.

This clonotype has more than one count but fewer than ten. The chain is built from TRBV6-6 and TRBJ1-4, with D unclear. Germline V gene data show CDR1 as MNHNY and CDR2 as SVGAGI (reference sequence). CDR3 length equals 16 residues. The V gene lost 5 bases and the J gene lost 0 bases, with 13 bases spanning the gap. CDR3 coding DNA: TGTGCCAGCAGTCTCCTCCCAATTGCAACTAATGAAAAACTGTTTTTT. This gives the protein CASSLLPIATNEKLFF.

This clonotype has only a few counts. The rearrangement uses TRBV7-9 and TRBJ1-2; TRBD1 is a possible D gene (5 bases). The V and J ends lost 3 bases and 6 bases respectively, with 11 bases between them. Germline-derived CDR1 and CDR2 are SEHNR and FQNEAQ (reference sequence). This CDR3 is 13 amino acids long. The CDR3 loop is CASSLPLGHGYTF. CDR3 nucleotides: TGTGCCAGCAGCTTGCCACTGGGGCATGGCTACACCTTC.

There are a few counts of this clonotype. The chain couples TRBV10-3 to TRBJ2-7; D gene unclear. Trimming pared 0 bases from V and 5 bases from J, leaving 5 bases between. The germline V gene has CDR1 ENHRY and CDR2 SYGVKD. CDR3 length equals 12 residues. The CDR3 DNA reads TGTGCCATCAGTGAGTCTGAAGACGAGCAGTACTTC. This codes for CAISESEDEQYF.

J is TRBJ2-5 and V is TRBV7-9; perhaps TRBD2 as D (5 bases). The CDR3 spans 14 residues. The V and J ends lost 3 bases and 2 bases respectively, with 10 bases between them. In germline, CDR1 is SEHNR, CDR2 FQNEAQ (reference sequence). The DNA for the CDR3 is TGTGCCAGCAGCTTCGGACTGGGGCAAGAGACCCAGTACTTC. This gives the protein CASSFGLGQETQYF.

V usage is TRBV5-1 and J usage is TRBJ2-5; 11 bases align to TRBD2. The J call is doubtful: the DNA matches TRBJ2-7 better. Germline CDR1 is SGHRS and CDR2 is YFSETQ. CDR3 size: 15 residues. In DNA, the CDR3 is TGCGCCAGCAGCCCCATAGCGGGAGGGGACTACGAGCAGTACTTC. Residues: CASSPIAGGDYEQYF.

This clonotype was seen only a few times. This chain links TRBV5-1 with TRBJ1-4, with a weak D call TRBD1 (5 bases). The CDR3 contains 17 residues. Germline-derived CDR1 and CDR2 are SGHRS and YFSETQ. The V end lost 3 bases, the J end lost 0 bases, and 15 bases lay between the germline ends. CDR3 loop: CASSWGRQPATNEKLFF. CDR3 in DNA: TGCGCCAGCAGCTGGGGACGGCAGCCTGCAACTAATGAAAAACTGTTTTTT.

This clonotype was seen a handful of times. The V gene is TRBV6-2 or TRBV6-3, the J gene TRBJ2-7; 7 bases map to TRBD1. There are 14 residues in the CDR3. The germline CDR1 and CDR2 sequences are MNHEY and SVGEGT. The V gene end was trimmed by 10 bases and the J gene end by 2 bases; junction bases not matched to a gene: 11. This chain's CDR3 is CATEDRDSTYEQYF. The CDR3 DNA reads TGTGCCACCGAAGACCGGGACAGCACCTACGAGCAGTACTTC.

In its sample, this clonotype was seen many times. This chain joins TRBV7-3 and TRBJ2-1; unclear D gene. Trimming removed 1 base at V and 0 bases at J, with 7 bases between. CDR3 length: 15 amino acids. From germline, CDR1 is SGHTA and CDR2 FQGTGA. The CDR3 is CASSLSQSSYNEQFF. The CDR3 DNA reads as TGTGCCAGCAGCTTAAGCCAAAGCTCCTACAATGAGCAGTTCTTC.

The chain is built from TRBV12-3 or TRBV12-4 and TRBJ2-7; either TRBD1 or TRBD2 may fit D (5 bases each). The V end lost 3 bases, the J end lost 9 bases, and 9 bases lay between the germline ends. CDR3 length: 11 residues. The CDR3 region has the DNA TGTGCCAGCAGTTTGGGTGGGGGGCAGTACTTC. As protein: CASSLGGGQYF.

The chain employs TRBV6-4 and TRBJ2-2; perhaps TRBD1 as D (7 bases). There are 16 residues in the CDR3. The germline V gene has CDR1 MRHNA and CDR2 SNTAGT. V gave up 5 bases and J gave up 4 bases, with 17 bases separating them. The chain's CDR3 is CASSRGDRVITGELFF. The DNA of the CDR3 is TGTGCCAGCAGTCGCGGGGACAGAGTAATCACCGGGGAGCTGTTTTTT.

This clonotype has just a few counts. The genes are TRBV19 and TRBJ2-6; tentatively, D is TRBD2 (5 bases). The CDR3 is 15 residues long. V lost 3 bases to trimming and J lost 2 bases, with 8 bases between them. Germline V gene lookup returns CDR1 LNHDA and CDR2 SQIVND (reference sequence). In nucleotides, the CDR3 is TGTGCCAGTAGTATTCCGGAGGCTGGGGCCAACGTCCTGACTTTC. This encodes CASSIPEAGANVLTF.

The chain is built from TRBV12-3 or TRBV12-4 and TRBJ2-2; D gene unclear. V shed 3 bases and J shed 5 bases, with 7 bases lying between them. This CDR3 is built from 13 residues. CDR3 in DNA: TGTGCCAGCAGTTTCGCTCAGACCGGGGAGCTGTTTTTT. Its translation: CASSFAQTGELFF.

The chain employs TRBV5-5 and TRBJ2-5; no definite D call. The V end lost 1 base, the J end lost 2 bases, and 18 bases lay between the germline ends. Germline V gene sequence: CDR1 SGHKS, CDR2 YYEKEE (reference sequence). This CDR3 comprises 17 residues. The chain's CDR3 is CASSLPDGPRSQETQYF. The CDR3 DNA reads TGTGCCAGCAGCTTGCCAGACGGGCCACGGTCACAAGAGACCCAGTACTTC.

This clonotype came up a few times. The rearrangement joins TRBV21-1 to TRBJ2-3. TRBV21-1 constitutes a pseudogene. There are 16 residues in the CDR3. DNA for the CDR3: TGTGCCAGCAGCAATGAAATGGACGATCGCACAGATACGCAGTATTTT. Its protein product is CASSNEMDDRTDTQYF.

This clonotype was observed a few times. This chain joins TRBV6-4 and TRBJ2-7; tentatively, D is TRBD2 (6 bases). TRBJ2-5 explains the end of the DNA better; the J call may be wrong. From germline, CDR1 is MRHNA and CDR2 SNTAGT. This CDR3 has 17 amino acids. The DNA for the CDR3 is TGTGCCAGCAGTGACGTTCGGGTAGCGGTTCGACAAGAGACCCAGTACTTC. Residues: CASSDVRVAVRQETQYF.

V is TRBV29-1 and J is TRBJ2-1; 13 bases fit TRBD2. Germline V gene data show CDR1 as SQVTM and CDR2 as ANQGSEA. Trimming cost V 5 bases and J 10 bases; bases outside gene matches: 11. CDR3 size: 15 residues. The DNA of the CDR3 is TGCAGCGTTCCCCCGACTAGCGGGAGGTTGGGGGAGCAGTTCTTC. It translates to CSVPPTSGRLGEQFF.

About this clonotype itself: One base away lies a much larger clone, so this may be a sequencing read error. The V call is TRBV9, the J call TRBJ2-5; TRBD2 is a possible D gene (5 bases). Germline assignment: CDR1 SGDLS and CDR2 YYNGEE. The CDR3 contains 16 residues. This CDR3 reads CASSVSGAGPQETRYF. CDR3 coding DNA: TGTGCCAGCAGCGTGAGCGGCGCCGGACCCCAAGAGACCCGGTACTTC.

This clonotype showed up just a few times. The chain has TRBV6-1 and TRBJ2-1; D is ambiguous. The DNA end is a closer match to TRBJ2-7, so the J assignment may be wrong. CDR1 MNHNS and CDR2 SASEGT come from the germline V gene. The CDR3 consists of 16 residues. The CDR3 loop reads CASSAGVGHPSYEQYF. The DNA of the CDR3 is TGTGCCAGCAGTGCGGGTGTCGGGCACCCATCCTACGAGCAGTACTTC.